The next 10 T cell receptor beta chains were all read from a single sample in a study of T cell repertoires in cytomegalovirus infection. These TCRs' antigens remain unknown. TCRdb redid the calling of the reads with MiXCR, one entry per CDR3 protein. The data hold a few hundred thousand distinct CDR3 sequences, with approximately 46% observed a single time. The specimen comprised cultured PBMCs, sampled from culture after CMV antigen stimulation. These receptors were collected from a human donor in good health (CMV status not recorded). Some clones in this sample may be carry-over from other donors' samples.

The chain joins TRBV19 to TRBJ1-3; D might be TRBD1 (5 bases). V was clipped by 5 bases and J by 0 bases, with 8 bases between them. This CDR3 is 14 amino acids long. Per the germline V gene, CDR1 is LNHDA and CDR2 is SQIVND (reference sequence). The CDR3 region has the DNA TGTGCCAGTAGTCAACAGGCCTCTGGAAACACCATATATTTT. Translating gives CASSQQASGNTIYF.

This rearrangement joins TRBV4-3 to TRBJ2-7; D tentatively fits TRBD1 or TRBD2 (5 bases each). V lost 0 bases, J lost 0 bases, and 12 bases lay in between. Germline V lookup: CDR1 LGHNA, CDR2 YSLEER. This CDR3 has 16 amino acids. CDR3 bases: TGCGCCAGCAGCCAAGACTGGCCAGGGAGCTCCTACGAGCAGTACTTC. Translating it yields CASSQDWPGSSYEQYF.

This clonotype was recorded at least ten times. The chain recombines TRBV7-2 with TRBJ2-3; D may be TRBD2 (6 bases). From germline, CDR1 is SGHTA and CDR2 FQGNSA. Trimming cost V 1 base and J 7 bases, with 15 bases left between them. The CDR3 loop spans 15 amino acids. The CDR3 DNA sequence: TGTGCCAGCAGCTTAGGTCGGGCTAGCGTTTATACGCAGTATTTT. Amino acid sequence: CASSLGRASVYTQYF.

J is TRBJ1-6 and V is TRBV5-4, with 7 nucleotides matching TRBD1. Germline CDR1 reads SGHNT; CDR2 reads YYREEE (reference sequence). The V segment lost 2 bases and the J segment 8 bases; nucleotides outside the gene matches: 10. The CDR3 has 16 amino acids. CDR3 sequence (DNA): TGTGCCAGCAGCTTACCTAAGACAGGGAGAGATTCACCCCTCCACTTT. Translating it yields CASSLPKTGRDSPLHF.

The sample holds a few counts of this clonotype. The V gene is TRBV11-2, the J gene TRBJ1-1; tentative D call: TRBD1 (6 bases). CDR1 SGHAT and CDR2 FQNNGV come from the germline V gene. V lost 4 bases and J 0 bases, leaving 12 bases between the germline ends. This CDR3 comprises 15 residues. CDR3 sequence: CASSSGHNMNTEAFF. For the CDR3, the DNA is TGTGCCAGCAGCTCGGGACACAACATGAACACTGAAGCTTTCTTT.

This clonotype was recorded a few times. CDR3: CASTTGTENEKLFF. The DNA for the CDR3 is TGTGCCAGCACGACCGGGACAGAAAATGAAAAACTGTTTTTT. The V and J genes are TRBV12-3 or TRBV12-4 and TRBJ1-4; 7 bases agree with TRBD1. J was trimmed by 5 bases and V by 7 bases; bases with no gene match: 7. The length of the CDR3 is 14 residues.

The table lists this clonotype with a few counts. The chain recombines TRBV4-2 with TRBJ2-2, with 9 bases aligning to TRBD2. The J segment lost 1 base and the V segment lost 1 base, leaving 4 bases of the junction unmatched. Germline V lookup: CDR1 LGHNA, CDR2 YNFKEQ. The CDR3 consists of 17 residues. In DNA, the CDR3 is TGTGCCAGCAGCCAAGTTTCTAGCGGGATGAACACCGGGGAGCTGTTTTTT. Protein: CASSQVSSGMNTGELFF.

This clonotype occurred a few times. The CDR3 protein is CASSYQGAYNEQFF. The CDR3 DNA is TGTGCCAGCAGTTACCAGGGCGCCTACAATGAGCAGTTCTTC. V and J are TRBV6-5 and TRBJ2-1; maybe TRBD1 (5 bases). Trimming took off 2 bases at V and 2 bases at J, with 7 bases between the two ends. This CDR3 comprises 14 residues. CDR1 is MNHEY and CDR2 is SVGAGI in the germline V gene.

The CDR3: CASSAGLGTGSYNEQFF. In DNA, the CDR3 is TGTGCCAGCAGCGCAGGGCTCGGGACAGGGTCCTACAATGAGCAGTTCTTC. The chain joins TRBV7-8 to TRBJ2-1; TRBD1 matches at 9 bases. V trimming: 5 bases; J trimming: 1 base; junction bases outside the gene matches: 9. The CDR3 spans 17 residues. Germline V gene sequence: CDR1 SGHVS, CDR2 FQNEAQ.

The chain links TRBV5-4 to TRBJ1-4; D possibly corresponds to TRBD1 (5 bases). CDR1 is SGHNT and CDR2 is YYREEE in the germline V gene (reference sequence). This CDR3 is built from 15 residues. V lost 4 bases, J lost 5 bases, and 15 bases lay in between. CDR3 bases: TGTGCCAGCAGCGTCTCGGGACGTACAAATGAAAAACTGTTTTTT. This encodes CASSVSGRTNEKLFF.